The source of this T cell receptor beta chain is a study of neoadjuvant anti-PD-1 for oral cavity cancer. Regarding time point: after neoadjuvant nivolumab, at surgical resection. The assay was immunoSEQ multiplex PCR, and TCRdb's table has in-frame clones only and misses some. The profile covers roughly 9,600 clones, with about three fifths appearing a single time and around 3.7% taken by the ten largest. This clone occurred a few times. Sequencing was performed on PBMCs, taken after nivolumab (anti-PD-1) treatment. The clonotype originates from a person between 40 and 85 years old with oral cavity squamous cell carcinoma.

The CDR3 nucleotides are TGTGCCAGCACTCTAGTAGACAGGGCCCAAGAGACCCAGTACTTC. It yields the protein CASTLVDRAQETQYF. This chain links TRBV7-2 with TRBJ2-5, with TRBD1 matching over 7 bases. V dropped 7 bases and J dropped 1; count of bases not matched to a gene: 9. Looked up from germline, CDR1 is SGHTA and CDR2 is FQGNSA. The CDR3 totals 15 residues.